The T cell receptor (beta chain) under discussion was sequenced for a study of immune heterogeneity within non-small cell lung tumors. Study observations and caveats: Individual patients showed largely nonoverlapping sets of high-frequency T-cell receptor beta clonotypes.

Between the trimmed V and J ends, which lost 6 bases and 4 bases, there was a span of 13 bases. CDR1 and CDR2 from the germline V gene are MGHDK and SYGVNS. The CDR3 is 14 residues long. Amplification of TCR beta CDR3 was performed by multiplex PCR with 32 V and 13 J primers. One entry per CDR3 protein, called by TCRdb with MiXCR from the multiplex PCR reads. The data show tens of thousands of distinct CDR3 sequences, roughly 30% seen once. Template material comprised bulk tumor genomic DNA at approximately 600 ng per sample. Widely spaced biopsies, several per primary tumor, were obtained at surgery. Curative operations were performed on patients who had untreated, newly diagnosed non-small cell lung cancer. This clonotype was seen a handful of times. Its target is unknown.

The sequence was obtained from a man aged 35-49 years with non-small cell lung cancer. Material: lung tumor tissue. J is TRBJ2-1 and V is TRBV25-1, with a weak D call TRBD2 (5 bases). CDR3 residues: CASSALGGYNEQFF. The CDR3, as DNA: TGTGCCAGCAGCGCCCTCGGAGGTTACAATGAGCAGTTCTTC. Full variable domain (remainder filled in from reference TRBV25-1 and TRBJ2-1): EADIYQTPRYLVIGTGKKITLECSQTMGHDKMYWYQQDPGMELHLIHYSYGVNSTEKGDLSSESTVSRIRTEHFPLTLESARPSHTSQYLCASSALGGYNEQFFGPGTRLTVL.